This is a list of T cell receptor beta chains from one sample in a study of spatial heterogeneity in lung cancer. In TCRdb, the 5' RACE reads were re-called with MiXCR into one record per CDR3 protein. The table has tens of thousands of distinct CDR3 sequences, more than 10% seen once; the top ten hold roughly 6.9%. The sequenced sample was PBMCs, obtained at surgery. The receptors come from a male donor with early-stage non-small cell lung cancer. The CDR3 runs from the conserved cysteine through the conserved F or W. Each record gives: clone size, D gene, V gene, J gene, CDR3 protein, CDR3 DNA. A D gene is named only where the DNA matches it firmly. The listing skips clone size in some rows; elsewhere it reads once, few, many or a size class.

clone_size: NA; d_call: NA; v_call: TRBV20-1; j_call: TRBJ1-5; cdr3_aa: CSARTGFSNQPQHF; cdr3_nt: TGCAGTGCAAGAACAGGGTTTAGCAATCAGCCCCAGCATTTT
clone_size: many; d_call: NA; v_call: TRBV19; j_call: TRBJ2-1; cdr3_aa: CASSFFGDSEQFF; cdr3_nt: TGTGCCAGTAGTTTCTTCGGTGATAGTGAGCAGTTCTTC
clone_size: NA; d_call: NA; v_call: TRBV6-2/TRBV6-3; j_call: TRBJ2-1; cdr3_aa: CASSAQKMAILVGEQFF; cdr3_nt: TGTGCCAGCAGTGCACAGAAAATGGCAATCCTCGTGGGTGAGCAGTTCTTC
clone_size: few; d_call: NA; v_call: TRBV19; j_call: TRBJ2-1; cdr3_aa: CASSPTSSSYNEQFF; cdr3_nt: TGTGCCAGTAGCCCGACGAGTAGCTCCTACAATGAGCAGTTCTTC
clone_size: few; d_call: TRBD1; v_call: TRBV20-1; j_call: TRBJ1-1; cdr3_aa: CSATPDDRGRKAFF; cdr3_nt: TGCAGTGCTACTCCAGATGACAGGGGGCGGAAGGCTTTCTTT
clone_size: few; d_call: TRBD2; v_call: TRBV6-6; j_call: TRBJ2-1; cdr3_aa: CASSYSWTSGRAGYNEQFF; cdr3_nt: TGTGCCAGCAGTTACTCGTGGACTAGCGGGAGGGCCGGGTACAATGAGCAGTTCTTC
clone_size: many; d_call: NA; v_call: TRBV7-9; j_call: TRBJ2-7; cdr3_aa: CASSLGPNEQYF; cdr3_nt: TGTGCCAGCAGCTTAGGACCCAACGAGCAGTACTTC
clone_size: medium-sized; d_call: NA; v_call: TRBV4-1; j_call: TRBJ2-1; cdr3_aa: CASSLLLANAGNEQFF; cdr3_nt: TGCGCCAGCAGCCTTCTACTAGCTAACGCTGGCAATGAGCAGTTCTTC
clone_size: many; d_call: NA; v_call: TRBV5-5; j_call: TRBJ2-7; cdr3_aa: CASSLRHLRYEQYF; cdr3_nt: TGTGCCAGCAGCTTGCGGCACCTCCGGTACGAGCAGTACTTC
clone_size: NA; d_call: NA; v_call: TRBV7-9; j_call: TRBJ2-5; cdr3_aa: CASSSGRFGETQYF; cdr3_nt: TGTGCCAGCAGCTCGGGCAGATTCGGGGAGACCCAGTACTTC
clone_size: few; d_call: TRBD2; v_call: TRBV20-1; j_call: TRBJ2-1; cdr3_aa: CSARDVGLAGGSGEQFF; cdr3_nt: TGCAGTGCTAGAGATGTTGGCCTAGCGGGAGGGTCTGGTGAGCAGTTCTTC
clone_size: many; d_call: NA; v_call: TRBV5-1; j_call: TRBJ1-2; cdr3_aa: CASSLEGNYGYTF; cdr3_nt: TGCGCCAGCAGCTTGGAAGGAAACTATGGCTACACCTTC
clone_size: NA; d_call: NA; v_call: TRBV7-9; j_call: TRBJ2-3; cdr3_aa: CASSLESDTQYF; cdr3_nt: TGTGCCAGCAGCTTAGAATCCGATACGCAGTATTTT
clone_size: many; d_call: TRBD2; v_call: TRBV7-2; j_call: TRBJ2-5; cdr3_aa: CASGTSGSRETQYF; cdr3_nt: TGTGCCAGCGGGACTAGCGGGAGTAGAGAGACCCAGTACTTC
clone_size: many; d_call: NA; v_call: TRBV20-1; j_call: TRBJ2-2; cdr3_aa: CSARERTATGELFF; cdr3_nt: TGCAGTGCTAGAGAAAGGACAGCCACCGGGGAGCTGTTTTTT
clone_size: few; d_call: TRBD1; v_call: TRBV7-9; j_call: TRBJ1-1; cdr3_aa: CASSRTGQDTEAFF; cdr3_nt: TGTGCCAGCAGCAGGACAGGGCAGGACACTGAAGCTTTCTTT
clone_size: NA; d_call: TRBD2; v_call: TRBV14; j_call: TRBJ2-1; cdr3_aa: CASSPLGSGGYNEQFF; cdr3_nt: TGTGCCAGCAGCCCCCTTGGTAGCGGGGGGTACAATGAGCAGTTCTTC
clone_size: NA; d_call: NA; v_call: TRBV11-3; j_call: TRBJ2-1; cdr3_aa: CASSLMDHLDEQFF; cdr3_nt: TGTGCCAGCAGCTTAATGGACCACCTCGATGAGCAGTTCTTC
clone_size: NA; d_call: TRBD2; v_call: TRBV19; j_call: TRBJ2-7; cdr3_aa: CASSAPRAGSSYEQYF; cdr3_nt: TGTGCCAGTAGTGCCCCCAGAGCGGGGAGCTCCTACGAGCAGTACTTC
clone_size: NA; d_call: NA; v_call: TRBV5-1; j_call: TRBJ2-2; cdr3_aa: CASSLAGQTGELFF; cdr3_nt: TGCGCCAGCAGCTTGGCCGGACAGACCGGGGAGCTGTTTTTT
clone_size: NA; d_call: NA; v_call: TRBV7-9; j_call: TRBJ1-3; cdr3_aa: CASSYVVGNTIYF; cdr3_nt: TGTGCCAGCAGCTACGTGGTTGGAAACACCATATATTTT
clone_size: many; d_call: TRBD2; v_call: TRBV5-4; j_call: TRBJ2-2; cdr3_aa: CASSAGLAPNTGELFF; cdr3_nt: TGTGCCAGCAGCGCCGGACTAGCCCCGAACACCGGGGAGCTGTTTTTT
clone_size: many; d_call: TRBD2; v_call: TRBV27; j_call: TRBJ2-3; cdr3_aa: CASSTRGGTDTQYF; cdr3_nt: TGTGCCAGCTCCACCCGCGGGGGTACAGATACGCAGTATTTT
clone_size: NA; d_call: TRBD1; v_call: TRBV7-9; j_call: TRBJ1-5; cdr3_aa: CATGTGSNQPQHF; cdr3_nt: TGTGCCACCGGGACAGGGAGCAATCAGCCCCAGCATTTT
clone_size: NA; d_call: NA; v_call: TRBV12-3/TRBV12-4; j_call: TRBJ1-2; cdr3_aa: CASALSANYGYTF; cdr3_nt: TGTGCCAGCGCGCTATCAGCCAACTATGGCTACACCTTC
clone_size: few; d_call: NA; v_call: TRBV27; j_call: TRBJ1-4; cdr3_aa: CASSFSGRANEKLFF; cdr3_nt: TGTGCCAGCAGTTTCTCCGGACGGGCTAATGAAAAACTGTTTTTT
clone_size: many; d_call: TRBD2; v_call: TRBV11-2; j_call: TRBJ2-1; cdr3_aa: CASTTLSGRTSYNEQFF; cdr3_nt: TGTGCCAGCACTACACTTAGCGGGAGGACATCCTACAATGAGCAGTTCTTC
clone_size: few; d_call: NA; v_call: TRBV4-2; j_call: TRBJ2-7; cdr3_aa: CASSQAGFEQYF; cdr3_nt: TGTGCCAGCAGCCAGGCTGGGTTCGAGCAGTACTTC
clone_size: few; d_call: NA; v_call: TRBV18; j_call: TRBJ2-7; cdr3_aa: CASSPGLTTYEQYF; cdr3_nt: TGTGCCAGCTCACCAGGGCTGACGACCTACGAGCAGTACTTC
clone_size: NA; d_call: NA; v_call: TRBV3-1; j_call: TRBJ2-1; cdr3_aa: CASSQVGTRTIF; cdr3_nt: TGTGCCAGCAGCCAAGTGGGGACCCGCACGATCTTC
clone_size: NA; d_call: TRBD1; v_call: TRBV2; j_call: TRBJ2-4; cdr3_aa: CASSGGLGQGHIQYF; cdr3_nt: TGTGCCAGCAGTGGGGGCTTAGGACAGGGACACATTCAGTACTTC
clone_size: NA; d_call: TRBD1; v_call: TRBV11-3; j_call: TRBJ1-2; cdr3_aa: CASSQRLAQGDGYTF; cdr3_nt: TGTGCCAGCAGCCAACGCCTCGCACAGGGGGATGGCTACACCTTC
clone_size: few; d_call: TRBD2; v_call: TRBV20-1; j_call: TRBJ2-1; cdr3_aa: CSASVTSGGDEQFF; cdr3_nt: TGCAGTGCTAGTGTGACTAGCGGGGGTGATGAGCAGTTCTTC
clone_size: NA; d_call: NA; v_call: TRBV20-1; j_call: TRBJ2-7; cdr3_aa: CSARASNLPYEQYF; cdr3_nt: TGCAGTGCTAGAGCCAGTAACCTCCCCTACGAGCAGTACTTC
clone_size: NA; d_call: TRBD2; v_call: TRBV7-9; j_call: TRBJ2-7; cdr3_aa: CASSLGLLAGHYEQYF; cdr3_nt: TGTGCCAGCAGCTTAGGGCTCCTAGCGGGCCACTACGAGCAGTACTTC
clone_size: few; d_call: NA; v_call: TRBV4-1; j_call: TRBJ1-1; cdr3_aa: CASSQWDGTDTNTEAFF; cdr3_nt: TGCGCCAGCAGCCAATGGGACGGGACGGATACGAACACTGAAGCTTTCTTT
clone_size: few; d_call: NA; v_call: TRBV6-4; j_call: TRBJ2-1; cdr3_aa: CASSEDVSYNEQFF; cdr3_nt: TGTGCCAGCAGTGAAGATGTCTCCTACAATGAGCAGTTCTTC
clone_size: few; d_call: TRBD2; v_call: TRBV29-1; j_call: TRBJ2-7; cdr3_aa: CSVEASGYEQYF; cdr3_nt: TGCAGCGTTGAGGCTAGCGGGTACGAGCAGTACTTC
clone_size: few; d_call: NA; v_call: TRBV27; j_call: TRBJ2-3; cdr3_aa: CASNRGRFEDTQYF; cdr3_nt: TGTGCCAGCAACCGGGGCAGGTTCGAAGATACGCAGTATTTT
clone_size: many; d_call: NA; v_call: TRBV9; j_call: TRBJ2-2; cdr3_aa: CASSVLETGELFF; cdr3_nt: TGTGCCAGCAGCGTATTGGAAACCGGGGAGCTGTTTTTT
clone_size: NA; d_call: NA; v_call: TRBV11-2; j_call: TRBJ2-2; cdr3_aa: CASSFRQGETGELFF; cdr3_nt: TGTGCCAGCAGCTTTAGGCAGGGAGAAACCGGGGAGCTGTTTTTT
clone_size: few; d_call: TRBD2; v_call: TRBV7-2; j_call: TRBJ2-1; cdr3_aa: CASSIAGTSGYYNEQFF; cdr3_nt: TGTGCCAGCAGCATTGCCGGGACTAGCGGCTACTACAATGAGCAGTTCTTC
clone_size: few; d_call: NA; v_call: TRBV6-6; j_call: TRBJ2-6; cdr3_aa: CASSYVGSGANVLTF; cdr3_nt: TGTGCCAGCAGTTACGTGGGCTCTGGGGCCAACGTCCTGACTTTC
clone_size: many; d_call: TRBD1; v_call: TRBV6-5; j_call: TRBJ1-2; cdr3_aa: CASSYSNLGTGGNGYTF; cdr3_nt: TGTGCCAGCAGTTACTCGAATTTGGGGACAGGGGGCAATGGCTACACCTTC
clone_size: NA; d_call: NA; v_call: TRBV10-3; j_call: TRBJ2-5; cdr3_aa: CAISEPIATETQYF; cdr3_nt: TGTGCCATCAGTGAGCCTATAGCCACAGAGACCCAGTACTTC